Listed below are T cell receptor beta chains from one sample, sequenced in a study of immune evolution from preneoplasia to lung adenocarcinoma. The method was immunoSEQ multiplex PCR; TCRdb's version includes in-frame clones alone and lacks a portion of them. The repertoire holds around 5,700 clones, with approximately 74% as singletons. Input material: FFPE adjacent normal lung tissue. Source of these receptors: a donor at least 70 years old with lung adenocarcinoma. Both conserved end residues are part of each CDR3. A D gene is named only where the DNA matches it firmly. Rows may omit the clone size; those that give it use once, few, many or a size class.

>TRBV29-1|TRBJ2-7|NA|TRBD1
CSVEPGTGHEQYF
TGCAGCGTTGAACCGGGGACAGGGCACGAGCAGTACTTC
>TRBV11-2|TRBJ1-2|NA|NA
CASSPNSNYGYTF
TGTGCCAGCAGCCCGAACAGCAACTATGGCTACACCTTC
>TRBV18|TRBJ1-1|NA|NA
CASSPTNLGGTEAFF
TGTGCCAGCTCACCAACCAACCTGGGAGGGACTGAAGCTTTCTTT
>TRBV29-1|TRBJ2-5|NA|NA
CSVAGTQKETQYF
TGCAGCGTTGCCGGGACCCAAAAAGAGACCCAGTACTTC
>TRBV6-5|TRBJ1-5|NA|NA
CASSLYRNQPQHF
TGTGCCAGCAGTTTATACAGAAATCAGCCCCAGCATTTT
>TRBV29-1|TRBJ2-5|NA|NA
CSARDSFGETQYF
TGCAGCGCTCGGGACTCGTTCGGGGAGACCCAGTACTTC
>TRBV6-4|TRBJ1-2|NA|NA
CASRITDSANYGYTF
TGTGCCAGCAGGATTACAGATTCGGCTAACTATGGCTACACCTTC
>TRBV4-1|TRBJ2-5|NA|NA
CASSTLLDRGETQYF
TGCGCCAGCAGCACCCTACTGGACAGAGGGGAGACCCAGTACTTC
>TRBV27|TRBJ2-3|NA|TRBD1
CASSRYRGLTDTQYF
TGTGCCAGCAGTAGATACAGGGGTTTAACGGATACGCAGTATTTT
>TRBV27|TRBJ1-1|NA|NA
CASSKKGSGGPLPFF
TGTGCCAGCAGCAAAAAGGGCAGTGGGGGGCCCCTCCCTTTCTTT
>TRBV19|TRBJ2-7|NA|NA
CASSLQGGSYEQYF
TGTGCCAGTAGCCTACAGGGCGGTTCCTACGAGCAGTACTTC
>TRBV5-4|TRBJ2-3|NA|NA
CASSTSTDTQYF
TGTGCCAGCAGCACATCCACAGATACGCAGTATTTT
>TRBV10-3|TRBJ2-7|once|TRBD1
CAISAQDRARYEQYF
TGTGCCATCAGTGCCCAGGACAGGGCACGCTACGAGCAGTACTTC
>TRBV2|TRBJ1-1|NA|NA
CASSDQNTEAFF
TGTGCCAGCAGTGATCAGAACACTGAAGCTTTCTTT
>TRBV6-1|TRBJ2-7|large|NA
CASTRGGGPYEQYF
TGTGCCAGCACCCGGGGAGGGGGCCCCTACGAGCAGTACTTC
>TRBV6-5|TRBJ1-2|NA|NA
CASFGGGPSYGYTF
TGTGCCAGCTTTGGGGGGGGCCCTAGCTATGGCTACACCTTC
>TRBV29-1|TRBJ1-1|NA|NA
CSVEPPRAFF
TGCAGCGTTGAACCCCCCAGAGCTTTCTTT
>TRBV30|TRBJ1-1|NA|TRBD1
CAWTGTGGLRYTEAFF
TGTGCCTGGACCGGGACAGGGGGCTTGAGGTACACTGAAGCTTTCTTT
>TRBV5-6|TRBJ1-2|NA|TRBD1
CASSLGDSYGYTF
TGTGCCAGCAGCTTGGGGGACAGCTATGGCTACACCTTC
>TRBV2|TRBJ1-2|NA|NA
CASEGRANYGYTF
TGTGCCAGCGAGGGCAGAGCTAACTATGGCTACACCTTC
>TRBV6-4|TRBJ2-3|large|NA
CASSDSGGSGTDTQYF
TGTGCCAGCAGTGACTCAGGGGGGAGCGGCACAGATACGCAGTATTTT
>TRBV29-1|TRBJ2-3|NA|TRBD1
CSAIDRDTDTQYF
TGCAGCGCCATAGACAGGGACACAGATACGCAGTATTTT
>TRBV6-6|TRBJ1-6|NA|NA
CASNPRGSENSPLHF
TGTGCCAGCAATCCTAGGGGGTCCGAAAATTCACCCCTCCACTTT
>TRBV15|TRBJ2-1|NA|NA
CATSRGRGASYNEQFF
TGTGCCACCAGCAGAGGTCGGGGGGCCTCCTACAATGAGCAGTTCTTC
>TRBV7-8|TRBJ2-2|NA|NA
CASSLRGPNTGELFF
TGTGCCAGCAGCCTGCGGGGACCGAACACCGGGGAGCTGTTTTTT
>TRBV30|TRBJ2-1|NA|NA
CAWSVQERGYNEQFF
TGTGCCTGGAGTGTACAGGAGAGGGGGTACAATGAGCAGTTCTTC
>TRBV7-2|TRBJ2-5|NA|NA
CASSLTVADQETQYF
TGTGCCAGCAGCTTAACGGTGGCAGACCAAGAGACCCAGTACTTC
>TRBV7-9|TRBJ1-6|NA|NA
CASSLEQGSSPLHF
TGTGCCAGCAGCTTGGAGCAGGGATCCTCACCCCTCCACTTT
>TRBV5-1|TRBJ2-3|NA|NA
CASSLLGGGAFRIDTQYF
TGCGCCAGCAGCCTCCTGGGAGGGGGGGCGTTTCGCATAGATACGCAGTATTTT
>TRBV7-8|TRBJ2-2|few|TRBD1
CASSWGTGPGELFF
TGTGCCAGCAGCTGGGGGACAGGGCCCGGGGAGCTGTTTTTT
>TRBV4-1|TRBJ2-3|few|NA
CASSHDKRSTDTQYF
TGCGCCAGCAGCCACGATAAGCGCAGCACAGATACGCAGTATTTT
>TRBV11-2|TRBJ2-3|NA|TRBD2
CASSPTSVGTDTQYF
TGTGCCAGCAGCCCGACTAGCGTCGGCACAGATACGCAGTATTTT
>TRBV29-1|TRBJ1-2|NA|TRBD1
CSVEGTGTGYTF
TGCAGCGTCGAGGGGACAGGGACCGGCTACACCTTC
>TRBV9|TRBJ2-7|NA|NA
CASSVEQGFEQYF
TGTGCCAGCAGCGTAGAACAGGGATTCGAGCAGTACTTC
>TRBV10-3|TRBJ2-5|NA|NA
CAISDRSSDPQETQYF
TGTGCCATCAGTGATCGAAGTAGCGACCCCCAAGAGACCCAGTACTTC
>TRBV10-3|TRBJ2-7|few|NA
CAISATNRDSYEQYF
TGTGCCATCAGTGCGACAAACAGGGACTCCTACGAGCAGTACTTC
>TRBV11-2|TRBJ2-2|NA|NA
CASSPPFGTPANTGELFF
TGTGCCAGCAGCCCCCCCTTCGGGACACCCGCGAACACCGGGGAGCTGTTTTTT
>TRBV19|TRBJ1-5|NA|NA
CASSSKVNQPQHF
TGTGCCAGTAGTTCGAAGGTCAATCAGCCCCAGCATTTT
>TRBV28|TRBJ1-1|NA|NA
CASSLGAGYTEAFF
TGTGCCAGCAGTTTAGGGGCAGGGTACACTGAAGCTTTCTTT
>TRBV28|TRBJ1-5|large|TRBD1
CASSSFGTAASNQPQHF
TGTGCCAGCAGTTCTTTTGGGACAGCGGCTAGCAATCAGCCCCAGCATTTT
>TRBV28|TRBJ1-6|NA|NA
CASSLGPGVITIYNSPLHF
TGTGCCAGCAGTTTAGGGCCAGGGGTAATCACGATATATAATTCACCTCTCCACTTT
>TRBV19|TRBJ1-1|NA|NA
CASSPYRYSSEAFF
TGTGCCAGTAGCCCCTACCGGTACAGCTCTGAAGCTTTCTTT
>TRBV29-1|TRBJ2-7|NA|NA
CSVEGDGYEQYF
TGCAGCGTTGAGGGAGACGGGTACGAGCAGTACTTC
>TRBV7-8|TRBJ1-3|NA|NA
CASSLGLGGNGNTIYF
TGTGCCAGCAGCTTAGGGTTAGGGGGGAATGGAAACACCATATATTTT
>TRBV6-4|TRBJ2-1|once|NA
CASSDSKDYLGEQFF
TGTGCCAGCAGTGACTCAAAGGACTATCTTGGCGAGCAGTTCTTC
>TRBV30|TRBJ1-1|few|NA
CAWSHGTTNTEAFF
TGTGCCTGGAGCCACGGGACTACTAACACTGAAGCTTTCTTT
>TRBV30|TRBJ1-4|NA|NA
CAWSVDLRSEKLFF
TGTGCCTGGAGTGTCGACCTGAGGAGTGAAAAACTGTTTTTT
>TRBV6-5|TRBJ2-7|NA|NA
CASGRSYEQYF
TGTGCCAGCGGACGCTCCTACGAGCAGTACTTC
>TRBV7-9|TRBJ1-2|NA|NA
CASSLVPVRAGLRGYTF
TGTGCCAGCAGCTTAGTTCCCGTAAGGGCAGGGCTTCGGGGCTACACCTTC
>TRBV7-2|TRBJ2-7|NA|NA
CASSSDSGGSYEQYF
TGTGCCAGCAGCTCGGACTCGGGTGGGTCTTACGAGCAGTACTTC
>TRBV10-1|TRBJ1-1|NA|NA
CASSDMNTEAFF
TGCGCCAGCAGTGATATGAACACTGAAGCTTTCTTT
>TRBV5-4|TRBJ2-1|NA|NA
CASSPTEGRKQFF
TGTGCCAGCAGCCCTACCGAAGGACGGAAGCAGTTCTTC
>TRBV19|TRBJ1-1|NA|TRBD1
CASSSGQALNTEAFF
TGTGCCAGTAGTTCCGGACAGGCCCTGAACACTGAAGCTTTCTTT
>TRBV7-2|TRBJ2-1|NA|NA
CASSPGHNEQFF
TGTGCCAGCAGCCCCGGCCACAATGAGCAGTTCTTC
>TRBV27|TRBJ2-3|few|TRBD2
CASSSRLAGGTDTQYF
TGTGCCAGCAGTTCTCGACTAGCGGGGGGCACAGATACGCAGTATTTT
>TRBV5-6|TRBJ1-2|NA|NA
CASSLEAGRGYTF
TGTGCCAGCAGCTTGGAGGCAGGGCGAGGCTACACCTTC
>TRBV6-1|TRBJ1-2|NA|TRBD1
CASSEQGAYGYTF
TGTGCCAGCAGTGAACAGGGGGCATATGGCTACACCTTC
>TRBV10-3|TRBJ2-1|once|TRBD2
CAISEGTSSYNEQFF
TGTGCCATCAGTGAGGGGACTAGCTCCTACAATGAGCAGTTCTTC
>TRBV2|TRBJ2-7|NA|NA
CASRSVLSSYEQYF
TGTGCCAGCCGGTCCGTCCTGAGCTCCTACGAGCAGTACTTC